This TCR beta chain stems from a study of T cell changes during pregnancy in multiple sclerosis. Measured with immunoSEQ multiplex PCR; TCRdb has only the in-frame clones, and not every one. Among about 64,000 clones listed, roughly 89% were seen once. The CDR3 has 13 amino acids. With 0 bases removed from V and 6 bases from J, the gap between germline ends came to 9 bases. The germline gives CDR1 SGHNT, CDR2 YYREEE (reference sequence). This sequence originates from a female donor with multiple sclerosis, enrolled in a pregnancy study. Sequencing was performed on peripheral blood, taken in the second trimester of pregnancy. This chain connects TRBV5-4 to TRBJ1-2; D is perhaps TRBD1 (6 bases). The CDR3 is CASSLAPGDGYTF. The CDR3 nucleotides read TGTGCCAGCAGCTTGGCTCCAGGGGATGGCTACACCTTC.